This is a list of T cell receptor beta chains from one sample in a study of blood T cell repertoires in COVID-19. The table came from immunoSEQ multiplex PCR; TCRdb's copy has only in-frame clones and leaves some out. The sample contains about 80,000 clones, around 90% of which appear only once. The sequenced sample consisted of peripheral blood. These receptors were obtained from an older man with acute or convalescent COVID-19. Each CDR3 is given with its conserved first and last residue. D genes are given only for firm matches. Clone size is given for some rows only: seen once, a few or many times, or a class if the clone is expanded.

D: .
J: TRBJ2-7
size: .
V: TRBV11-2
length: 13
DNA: TGTGCCAGCAGCTTAGATCCTACCTACGAGCAGTACTTC
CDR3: CASSLDPTYEQYF

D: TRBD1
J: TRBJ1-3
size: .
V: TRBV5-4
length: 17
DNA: TGTGCCAGCAGCCCGGGACAGGGGCGGTTTTCTGGAAACACCATATATTTT
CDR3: CASSPGQGRFSGNTIYF

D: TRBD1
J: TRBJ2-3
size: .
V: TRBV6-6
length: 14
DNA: TGTGCCAGCAGCAGCGGACAGGGTAGAGATACGCAGTATTTT
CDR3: CASSSGQGRDTQYF

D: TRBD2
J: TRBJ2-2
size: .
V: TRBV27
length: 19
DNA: TGTGCCAGCAGTCCGCCGGGACTAGCGGGAGGACCGAACACCGGGGAGCTGTTTTTT
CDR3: CASSPPGLAGGPNTGELFF

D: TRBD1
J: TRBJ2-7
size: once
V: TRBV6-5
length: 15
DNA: TGTGCCAGCAGTTTTGGGGGACAGGGAACCCACGAGCAGTACTTC
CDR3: CASSFGGQGTHEQYF

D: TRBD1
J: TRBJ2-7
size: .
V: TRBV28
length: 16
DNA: TGTGCCAGCAGTTTACGGGGCAGGGGGCCAAACTACGAGCAGTACTTC
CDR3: CASSLRGRGPNYEQYF

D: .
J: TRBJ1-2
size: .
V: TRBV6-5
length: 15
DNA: TGTGCCAGCAGCCCAAACAGACCTGCGAACTATGGCTACACCTTC
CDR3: CASSPNRPANYGYTF

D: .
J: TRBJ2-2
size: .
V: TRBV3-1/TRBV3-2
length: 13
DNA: TGTGCCAGCAGCCAAATGGGAGGCGGTGAGCTGTTTTTT
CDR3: CASSQMGGGELFF

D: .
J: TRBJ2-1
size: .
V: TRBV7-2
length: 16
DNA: TGTGCCAGCAGGAACAGGGCTAGCGGAGATTACAATGAGCAGTTCTTC
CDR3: CASRNRASGDYNEQFF

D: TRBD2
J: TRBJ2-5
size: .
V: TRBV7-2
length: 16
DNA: TGTGCCAGCAGCACCAAGCGGGGGGCCTACCAAGAGACCCAGTACTTC
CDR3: CASSTKRGAYQETQYF

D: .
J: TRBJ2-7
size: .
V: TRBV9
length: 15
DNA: TGTGCCAGCAGCGCTAGGACAGACTCCTACTCCGAGCAGTACTTC
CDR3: CASSARTDSYSEQYF

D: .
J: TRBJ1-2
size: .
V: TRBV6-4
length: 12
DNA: TGTGCCAGCATCGACAGTTTAGGAGCCTACACCTTC
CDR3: CASIDSLGAYTF